The 3 T cell receptor beta chains listed next were all sequenced from one sample in a study of vaccination effects on CD4 cells after COVID-19. Measured with immunoSEQ multiplex PCR; TCRdb has only the in-frame clones, and not every one. The sample carries roughly 26,000 clones, approximately 80% recorded once. These receptors' targets are unknown. Before sequencing, viral peptide pools were used by the ViraFEST assay to expand antigen-specific CD4+ T cells. Culturing for about 9 days preceded CD4+ T cell isolation. Convalescent patients had PCR-confirmed SARS-CoV-2 infection between March and December 2020. The material was CD4+ T cells from PBMCs cultured with HCoV-NL63 spike peptides, obtained before COVID-19 vaccination. The receptors derive from a human donor who had a prior SARS-CoV-2 infection.

This clone was seen more than once but under ten times. V is TRBV5-1 and J is TRBJ2-2; 9 bases agree with TRBD2. Germline assignment: CDR1 SGHRS and CDR2 YFSETQ. The V segment lost 2 bases and the J segment 7 bases; nucleotides outside the gene matches: 6. This CDR3 comprises 15 residues. The CDR3 here is CASSLSGGPYGELFF. CDR3 sequence (DNA): TGCGCCAGCAGCTTAAGCGGGGGGCCTTACGGGGAGCTGTTTTTT. The full variable domain, in which reference TRBV5-1 and TRBJ2-2 provide the parts outside the CDR3, is KAGVTQTPRYLIKTRGQQVTLSCSPISGHRSVSWYQQTPGQGLQFLFEYFSETQRNKGNFPGRFSGRQFSNSRSEMNVSTLELGDSALYLCASSLSGGPYGELFFGEGSRLTVL.

V is TRBV5-1 and J is TRBJ1-4; D ambiguous. The V end was cut by 0 bases, the J end by 7 bases, with 19 bases between. Germline V gene data show CDR1 as SGHRS and CDR2 as YFSETQ. This CDR3 is built from 17 residues. CDR3 bases: TGCGCCAGCAGCTTGGGGGAGGGTCCCGATCTTGGTGAAAAACTGTTTTTT. Residues: CASSLGEGPDLGEKLFF.

V gene TRBV29-1 combines with J gene TRBJ2-5; maybe TRBD2 (5 bases). Germline-derived CDR1 and CDR2 are SQVTM and ANQGSEA. The CDR3 is 13 residues long. Between the trimmed V and J ends, which lost 3 bases and 5 bases, there was a span of 13 bases. The CDR3 DNA is TGCAGCGTTGAGCGACGGGGTACCGAGACCCAGTACTTC. This gives the protein CSVERRGTETQYF. Complete variable domain (other parts from reference TRBV29-1 and TRBJ2-5): SAVISQKPSRDICQRGTSLTIQCQVDSQVTMMFWYRQQPGQSLTLIATANQGSEATYESGFVIDKFPISRPNLTFSTLTVSNMSPEDSSIYLCSVERRGTETQYFGPGTRLLVL.